This T cell receptor (beta chain) was identified in a study of early T cells in non-severe SARS-CoV-2 infection. TCRdb passed the 5' RACE reads through MiXCR, listing each CDR3 protein once. This sample has approximately 70,000 distinct CDR3 sequences; roughly an eighth occur once, and the top ten carry 15%. The source material was whole blood, sampled at baseline. This clonotype was sampled from an adult who was a healthcare worker with PCR-confirmed SARS-CoV-2 infection or an uninfected control (not recorded which). The donor label of this sample is uncertain.

DNA for the CDR3: TGTGCCAGCAGTGAACAGGGGCGACGAGAGACCCAGTACTTC. Its protein product is CASSEQGRRETQYF. V and J are TRBV25-1 and TRBJ2-5, with a weak D call TRBD1 (6 bases). Trimming removed 2 bases at V and 4 bases at J, with 11 bases between. Germline V gene lookup returns CDR1 MGHDK and CDR2 SYGVNS. The CDR3 runs 14 residues.